The 31 T cell receptor beta chains below were found in one sample sequenced in a study of tissue T cells after allogeneic stem cell transplantation. Sequenced by immunoSEQ multiplex PCR; TCRdb stores in-frame clones only, minus some. In the table there are about 48,000 clones, about 73% of which are singletons. The sequenced sample consisted of sorted cells pooled from one or two spleens. Receptors were obtained from a pool of C57BL/6 mice in good health.

A remark on this clone: Each gene name is a mouse one. Coverage ceases 1 residue before the CDR3 finishes, and the germline J gene fills in the end. The chain has TRBV5 and TRBJ1-2; TRBD1 aligns across 9 bases. V lost 0 bases to trimming and J lost 3 bases; unmatched junction nucleotides: 5. The length of the CDR3 is 16 residues. Germline V CDR1 and CDR2: LGHNA, YNLKQL (reference sequence). The CDR3 region is CASSQEGGQGDSDYTF. The part of the CDR3 DNA that was read is TGTGCCAGCAGCCAAGAGGGGGGACAGGGCGACTCCGACTACACC.

About this clone itself: The gene names here belong to mouse. The read terminates 1 residue ahead of where the CDR3 ends, so the germline J gene completes it. The gene calls are TRBV15 and TRBJ2-4; 8 bases match TRBD2. Germline-derived CDR1 and CDR2 are SGHND and FRSKSL. The V gene end was trimmed by 6 bases and the J gene end by 0 bases; junction bases not matched to a gene: 5. The CDR3 has 15 amino acids. Incomplete CDR3 DNA: TGTGCCAGCAGCCCGGACTGGGCTAGTCAAAACACCTTGTAC. Amino acid sequence: CASSPDWASQNTLY. The whole CDR3 sequence reads CASSPDWASQNTLYF.

In the case of this clone: The germline and genes are mouse ones. The read finishes 1 residue shy of the CDR3 end, and the germline J gene is used to complete it. This chain connects TRBV13-1 to TRBJ2-5; D unclear. Per the germline V gene, CDR1 is NSHNY and CDR2 is SYGAGN. Trimming pared 4 bases from V and 0 bases from J, leaving 6 bases between. This CDR3 contains 13 residues. CDR3 sequence reads: CASSRRNQDTQYF. The sequenced CDR3 bases are TGTGCCAGCAGTCGGAGGAACCAAGACACCCAGTAC.

On this clone itself: The gene names here belong to mouse. CDR3 protein: CASSTGVDTLYF. The part of the CDR3 DNA that was read is TGTGCCAGCAGTACAGGGGTGGACACCTTGTAC. The genes are TRBV19 and TRBJ2-4; D is possibly TRBD1 (6 bases). The read is 1 residue too short to cover the CDR3 end, so that end is filled in from the germline J gene. This CDR3 is 12 amino acids long. With 3 bases removed from V and 7 bases from J, the gap between germline ends came to 9 bases. Looked up from germline, CDR1 is FNHDT and CDR2 is SITEND (reference sequence). Drawing the rest from reference TRBV19 and TRBJ2-4, the complete variable domain is GGIITQTPKFLIGQEGQKLTLKCQQNFNHDTMYWYRQDSGKGLRLIYYSITENDLQKGDLSEGYDASREKKSSFSLTVTSAQKNEMAVFLCASSTGVDTLYFGAGTRLSVL.

Points on this clone: The gene names here belong to mouse. The sequence runs out 1 residue before the end of the CDR3; the remainder is reconstructed from the germline J gene. V is TRBV5 and J is TRBJ2-2; 9 nucleotides match TRBD1. V was pared by 6 bases and J by 2 bases, with 4 bases of the junction left unmatched. CDR1 is LGHNA and CDR2 is YNLKQL in the germline V gene (reference sequence). The CDR3 has 15 amino acids. The CDR3 loop is CASSPGTGNTGQLYF. CDR3 DNA (partial): TGTGCCAGCAGTCCCGGGACAGGGAACACCGGGCAGCTCTAC.

On this clone: Gene names denote mouse genes. From the germline J gene comes the end of the CDR3, since the read stops 1 residue before it. The V gene is TRBV12-1, the J gene TRBJ2-1; D gene ambiguous. The germline V gene has CDR1 SGHSN and CDR2 HYEKVE. Deletions cut 0 bases from V and 6 bases from J, with 2 bases between. This CDR3 is 11 amino acids long. CDR3 region: CASSLFAEQFF. CDR3 DNA (partial): TGTGCCAGCTCTCTCTTTGCTGAGCAGTTC.

Only a few counts were recorded for this clone. The gene symbols are mouse symbols. The read gets to within 1 residue of the CDR3 end, and the germline J gene fills in the rest. This chain connects TRBV20 to TRBJ1-4, with 9 bases aligning to TRBD1. V dropped 1 base and J dropped 4; count of bases not matched to a gene: 4. Looked up from germline, CDR1 is GFQATS and CDR2 is STVNSAI. CDR3 length equals 15 residues. Incomplete CDR3 DNA: TGTGGTGCTAGGGGGGCGGGACAGGGCAACGAAAGATTATTT. Translated: CGARGAGQGNERLF. The full CDR3 sequence reads CGARGAGQGNERLFF.

Comments on this clone: The germline and genes are mouse ones. Coverage ceases 1 residue before the CDR3 finishes, and the germline J gene fills in the end. The rearrangement uses TRBV31 and TRBJ1-4; no definite D call. The CDR3 contains 13 residues. CDR1 GKSSPN and CDR2 SITVG come from the germline V gene. Trimming removed 3 bases at V and 1 base at J, with 6 bases between. Partial CDR3 DNA: TGTGCCTGGAGACCGGGTTCCAACGAAAGATTATTT. It translates to CAWRPGSNERLF. Given in full, the CDR3 is CAWRPGSNERLFF.

Concerning this clone itself: The gene names given are mouse names. The read gets to within 1 residue of the CDR3 end, and the germline J gene fills in the rest. This chain connects TRBV13-1 to TRBJ2-1, with D unclear. Trimming left V 1 base short and J 8 bases short, with 7 bases between. The CDR3 is made up of 12 amino acids. Germline CDR1 is NSHNY and CDR2 is SYGAGN. This CDR3 reads CASSDPGPEQFF. The DNA read from the CDR3 is TGTGCCAGCAGTGATCCAGGCCCTGAGCAGTTC.

Only a few counts were recorded for this clone. Gene names and germline refer to mouse. The CDR3 extends 1 residue past the end of the read, so its final part is completed from the germline J gene. This chain joins TRBV5 and TRBJ2-7; 14 bases agree with TRBD2. This CDR3 comprises 15 residues. The germline gives CDR1 LGHNA, CDR2 YNLKQL (reference sequence). The V gene end was trimmed by 2 bases and the J gene end by 6 bases; junction bases not matched to a gene: 3. CDR3 protein: CASSQPGLGGLEQYF. Partial CDR3 DNA: TGTGCCAGCAGCCAACCGGGACTGGGGGGGCTTGAACAGTAC.

As concerns this clone: Each gene name is a mouse one. The CDR3 end lies 1 residue beyond the end of the read and is filled in from the germline J gene. The V call is TRBV13-3, the J call TRBJ2-5, with 8 bases aligning to TRBD1. Germline V CDR1 and CDR2: NNHDY, SYVADS. This CDR3 region has 15 residues. The junction had 5 bases not matched to a gene; V was cut back by 5 bases and J by 0 bases. The CDR3 loop reads CASSHRGVNQDTQYF. The sequenced part of the CDR3 DNA is TGTGCCAGCAGCCACAGGGGGGTTAACCAAGACACCCAGTAC.

With respect to this clone: Mouse gene names and germline throughout. The CDR3 end is not reached by the read, which stops 1 residue before it; the germline J gene fills it in. This chain links TRBV13-2 with TRBJ2-7, with 9 bases aligning to TRBD1. Germline assignment: CDR1 NNHNN and CDR2 SYGAGS (reference sequence). Trimming cost V 3 bases and J 7 bases; bases outside gene matches: 5. The length of the CDR3 is 13 residues. The CDR3 sequence: CASGVRDREEQYF. The sequenced part of the CDR3 DNA is TGTGCCAGCGGTGTCCGGGACAGGGAGGAACAGTAC.

To note about this clone: Gene names refer to mouse genes. The read falls 1 residue short of the CDR3 end, and the missing part is taken from the germline J gene. The chain couples TRBV13-2 to TRBJ1-1; 10 bases are a match to TRBD1. Germline CDR1 and CDR2: NNHNN and SYGAGS (reference sequence). Trimming cost V 0 bases and J 4 bases; bases outside gene matches: 0. The CDR3 has 14 residues. Partial CDR3 DNA: TGTGCCAGCGGTGATGGACAGGGGGCCACAGAAGTCTTC. It encodes CASGDGQGATEVF. The full CDR3 sequence reads CASGDGQGATEVFF.

On this clone itself: Genes here carry mouse names. The read finishes 1 residue shy of the CDR3 end, and the germline J gene is used to complete it. The chain couples TRBV16 to TRBJ1-1; D may be TRBD1 (6 bases). This CDR3 region has 14 residues. Trimming took off 5 bases at V and 3 bases at J, with 13 bases between the two ends. Germline loops: CDR1 SGHSA, CDR2 FRNQAP. Incomplete CDR3 DNA: TGTGCAAGCAGCCTCCCGGGACAATACACAGAAGTCTTC. It specifies CASSLPGQYTEVF. The full CDR3 is CASSLPGQYTEVFF.

In the case of this clone: All gene names here are mouse names. CDR3 sequence reads: CASSYLPGGNERLFF. CDR3 DNA (partial): TGTGCCAGCAGCTACCTGCCAGGGGGCAACGAAAGATTATTT. The J gene is TRBJ1-4, the V gene TRBV4; TRBD1 matches at 7 bases. The read finishes 1 residue shy of the CDR3 end, and the germline J gene is used to complete it. The CDR3 is 15 residues long. The V gene end was trimmed by 3 bases and the J gene end by 4 bases; junction bases not matched to a gene: 5. The germline gives CDR1 LGHDT, CDR2 YNNKQL (reference sequence).

As regards this clone: Gene names and germline refer to mouse. The CDR3 extends 1 residue past the end of the read, so its final part is completed from the germline J gene. J is TRBJ1-2 and V is TRBV16; 8 positions agree with TRBD1. The CDR3 is made up of 15 amino acids. Germline CDR1 and CDR2: SGHSA and FRNQAP. V lost 4 bases and J lost 0; bases outside the gene matches: 4. CDR3 loop: CASSSDRAANSDYTF. Incomplete CDR3 DNA: TGTGCAAGCAGCTCGGACAGGGCTGCAAACTCCGACTACACC.

In this sample, this clone turned up a few times. Gene names denote mouse genes. The read ends 1 residue shy of where the CDR3 ends; the end is completed using the germline J gene. The rearrangement links TRBV3 to TRBJ2-7; 10 nucleotides align to TRBD2. This CDR3 comprises 14 residues. The V segment lost 5 bases and the J segment 7 bases; nucleotides outside the gene matches: 8. Germline V gives CDR1 SNHLY, CDR2 FYNGKV (reference sequence). Incomplete CDR3 DNA: TGTGCCAGCAGCCTATCTGGGGGGGCGCCCGAACAGTAC. Amino acids: CASSLSGGAPEQY. The entire CDR3 protein is CASSLSGGAPEQYF.

Note on this clone: The listed genes are named as in mouse. Partial CDR3 DNA: TGTGCCAGCAGCTCACAGGGGAATTCTGGAAATACGCTCTAT. It translates to CASSSQGNSGNTLY. The whole CDR3 is CASSSQGNSGNTLYF. The chain uses TRBV3 and TRBJ1-3, with TRBD1 matching over 7 bases. The DNA ends 1 residue before the CDR3 does, and the rest of the CDR3 is filled in from the germline J gene. Germline V lookup: CDR1 SNHLY, CDR2 FYNGKV (reference sequence). J gave up 0 bases and V 4 bases, and 3 bases lay outside the gene matches. The CDR3 totals 15 residues.

Concerning this clone: Gene names refer to mouse genes. Read coverage stops 1 residue before the CDR3 terminus; the germline J gene supplies the remainder. The chain carries TRBV13-2 and TRBJ1-3; 8 nucleotides agree with TRBD1. Germline V gives CDR1 NNHNN, CDR2 SYGAGS (reference sequence). The CDR3 totals 14 residues. After removal of 2 bases from V and 2 bases from J, the junction contained 0 bases not matched to a gene. CDR3 sequence: CASGETGAGNTLYF. The DNA read from the CDR3 is TGTGCCAGCGGTGAGACAGGGGCTGGAAATACGCTCTAT.

Worth noting for this clone: Genes and germline are mouse. The CDR3 extends 1 residue past the end of the read, so its final part is completed from the germline J gene. The rearrangement joins TRBV13-2 to TRBJ1-2; TRBD1 is a possible D gene (6 bases). The CDR3 is made up of 14 amino acids. The germline CDR1 and CDR2 sequences are NNHNN and SYGAGS (reference sequence). Trimming stripped 0 bases from V and 1 base from J, with 7 bases between. The sequenced CDR3 bases are TGTGCCAGCGGTGATGTGGGACAAAACTCCGACTACACC. Encoded protein: CASGDVGQNSDYT. The entire CDR3 sequence reads CASGDVGQNSDYTF.

This clone was seen a handful of times. Gene names are mouse gene names. The sequence runs out 1 residue before the end of the CDR3; the remainder is reconstructed from the germline J gene. The rearrangement joins TRBV24 to TRBJ1-1, with 8 positions matching TRBD1. Per the germline V gene, CDR1 is KGHTA and CDR2 is FRNEEI. This CDR3 is built from 14 residues. With 2 bases clipped from V and 3 bases from J, the junction kept 2 bases outside the gene matches. The CDR3 DNA, read in part, is TGTGCCAGCAGTCTGACAGGGGGGGACACAGAAGTCTTC. Translated, it gives CASSLTGGDTEVF. The full CDR3 protein is CASSLTGGDTEVFF.

With respect to this clone: Gene names denote mouse genes. The sequence runs out 1 residue before the end of the CDR3; the remainder is reconstructed from the germline J gene. The chain carries TRBV12-2 and TRBJ1-6; D unresolved. TRBJ1-6 is filed as an ORF, its function uncertain. The CDR3 spans 13 residues. V was cut by 1 base and J by 5 bases, with 5 bases left in between. The V gene's germline CDR1 is SGHLS and CDR2 HYDKME. The CDR3 loop is CASSLQNNSPLYF. The sequenced part of the CDR3 DNA is TGTGCCAGCTCTCTACAGAATAATTCGCCCCTCTAC.

A remark on this clone: The germline and genes are mouse ones. The CDR3 end falls 1 residue outside the read, so it is completed with the germline J gene. The chain combines TRBV13-2 with TRBJ2-4, with TRBD2 matching 7 bases. The germline gives CDR1 NNHNN, CDR2 SYGAGS (reference sequence). There are 13 residues in the CDR3. The trim removed 2 bases at V and 8 bases at J, leaving 5 bases unmatched. The CDR3 spells CASGEAGGRTLYF. The DNA read from the CDR3 is TGTGCCAGCGGTGAAGCTGGGGGTCGCACCTTGTAC.

Comments on this clone: Gene names are the mouse ones. With the read ending 1 residue before the CDR3 end, the germline J gene is used to fill in that end. The chain combines TRBV1 with TRBJ2-4; 9 positions agree with TRBD2. Trimming removed 1 base from V and 0 bases from J; junction bases left unmatched: 2. The CDR3 is 16 amino acids. Germline values: CDR1 NSQYPW, CDR2 LRSPGD (reference sequence). The CDR3 region is CTCSAAGLGSQNTLYF. The CDR3 DNA, read in part, is TGCACCTGCAGTGCAGCGGGACTGGGTAGTCAAAACACCTTGTAC.

Concerning this clone: Gene names refer to mouse genes. The observed sequence ends 1 residue before the CDR3 terminus, with the missing tail filled in from the germline J gene. V and J are TRBV16 and TRBJ1-2, with unresolved D. Germline V gene sequence: CDR1 SGHSA, CDR2 FRNQAP. V dropped 1 base and J dropped 0 bases, with 3 bases sitting between them. The CDR3 extends over 13 amino acids. CDR3 sequence: CASSLASNSDYTF. The CDR3 DNA, read in part, is TGTGCAAGCAGCTTAGCCTCAAACTCCGACTACACC.

Notes on this clone: The germline and genes are mouse ones. Read data end 1 residue before the CDR3 end; the end is taken from the germline J gene. V gene TRBV24 combines with J gene TRBJ2-5; D gene unclear. This CDR3 comprises 14 residues. Trimming cost V 4 bases and J 3 bases, with 11 bases left between them. The germline V gene encodes CDR1 KGHTA and CDR2 FRNEEI. CDR3 amino acids: CASSPTKNQDTQYF. CDR3 DNA, as far as it was read: TGTGCCAGCAGTCCGACAAAAAATCAAGACACCCAGTAC.

This clone appeared a few times. The gene names here belong to mouse. The sequence runs out 1 residue before the end of the CDR3; the remainder is reconstructed from the germline J gene. J is TRBJ1-4 and V is TRBV13-1; D perhaps matches TRBD1 (5 bases). V lost 2 bases to trimming and J lost 4 bases, with 6 bases between them. The CDR3 totals 13 residues. In germline, CDR1 is NSHNY, CDR2 SYGAGN. CDR3 DNA, as far as it was read: TGTGCCAGCAGTGAAGACAGCAACGAAAGATTATTT. Its translation: CASSEDSNERLF. In full, the CDR3 is CASSEDSNERLFF.

Points on this clone: The gene names given are mouse names. The read comes to an end 1 residue before the CDR3 does, leaving the germline J gene to fill in the end. This chain connects TRBV14 to TRBJ2-2; D ambiguous. CDR1 SGHDT and CDR2 FRDEAV come from the germline V gene. The CDR3 spans 13 residues. V was cut by 0 bases and J by 4 bases, with 4 bases left in between. The CDR3 bases that were read are TGTGCCAGCAGTTTCTCAGGCACCGGGCAGCTCTAC. Translation gives CASSFSGTGQLY. The full CDR3 protein reads CASSFSGTGQLYF. The variable domain in full, completed from reference TRBV14 and TRBJ2-2, reads EAGVTQSPRYAVLQEGQAVSFWCDPISGHDTLYWYQQPRDQGPQLLVYFRDEAVIDNSQLPSDRFSAVRPKGTNSTLKIQSAKQGDTATYLCASSFSGTGQLYFGEGSKLTVL.

Note on this clone: The germline and genes are mouse ones. The CDR3 goes on 1 residue after the read ends, and that part is filled in from the germline J gene. The chain combines TRBV31 with TRBJ2-7; the D is unclear. Trimming cost V 0 bases and J 3 bases, with 6 bases left between them. The CDR3 sequence is 12 residues long. Germline CDR1 GKSSPN, CDR2 SITVG. The sequenced part of the CDR3 DNA is TGTGCCTGGAGTCTACCTTTCTATGAACAGTAC. The encoded protein is CAWSLPFYEQY. The entire CDR3 is CAWSLPFYEQYF. The whole variable domain, remainder taken from reference TRBV31 and TRBJ2-7, is AQTIHQWPVAEIKAVGSPLSLGCTIKGKSSPNLYWYWQATGGTLQQLFYSITVGQVESVVQLNLSASRPKDDQFILSTEKLLLSHSGFYLCAWSLPFYEQYFGPGTRLTVL.

As for this clone: Each gene name is a mouse one. The CDR3 protein is CASSLEGGYAEQFF. The covered CDR3 bases are TGTGCCAGCAGTTTAGAGGGGGGATATGCTGAGCAGTTC. The chain is built from TRBV15 and TRBJ2-1, with D perhaps matching TRBD1 or TRBD2 (6 bases each). The read falls 1 residue short of the CDR3 end, and the missing part is taken from the germline J gene. V shed 1 base and J shed 4 bases, with 8 bases lying between them. The CDR3 contains 14 residues. Germline V lookup: CDR1 SGHND, CDR2 FRSKSL.

A remark on this clone: These gene names are mouse names. The read terminates 1 residue before the CDR3 end, so the remaining end is supplied by the germline J gene. The rearrangement joins TRBV2 to TRBJ2-4; 8 nucleotides line up with TRBD2. CDR1 and CDR2 (germline): LGHNA, YSYQKL. Trimming at V came to 3 bases and at J to 0 bases, leaving 5 bases not matched to a gene. The length of the CDR3 is 16 residues. The CDR3 protein is CASSQTGVSSQNTLYF. Partial CDR3 DNA: TGTGCCAGCAGCCAGACTGGGGTCTCTAGTCAAAACACCTTGTAC.